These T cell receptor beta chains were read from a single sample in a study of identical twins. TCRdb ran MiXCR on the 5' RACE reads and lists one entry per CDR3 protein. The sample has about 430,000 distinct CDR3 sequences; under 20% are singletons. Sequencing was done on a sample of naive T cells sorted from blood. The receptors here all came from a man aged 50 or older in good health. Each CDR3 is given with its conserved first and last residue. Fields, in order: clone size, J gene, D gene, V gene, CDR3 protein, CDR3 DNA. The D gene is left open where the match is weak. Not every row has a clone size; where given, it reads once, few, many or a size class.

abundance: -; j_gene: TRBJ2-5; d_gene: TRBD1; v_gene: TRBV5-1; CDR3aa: CASSLQGAEGETQYF; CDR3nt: TGCGCCAGCAGCTTGCAGGGGGCGGAAGGGGAGACCCAGTACTTC
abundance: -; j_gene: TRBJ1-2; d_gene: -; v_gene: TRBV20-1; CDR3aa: CSARDPGSSNYGYTF; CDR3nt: TGCAGTGCTAGAGATCCCGGCAGTTCTAACTATGGCTACACCTTC
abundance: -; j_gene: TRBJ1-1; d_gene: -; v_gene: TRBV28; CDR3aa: CASTNRVTEAFF; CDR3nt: TGTGCCAGCACTAACAGGGTTACTGAAGCTTTCTTT
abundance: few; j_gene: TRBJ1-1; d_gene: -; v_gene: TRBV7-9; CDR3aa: CASMRGNTEAFF; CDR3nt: TGTGCCAGCATGCGGGGGAACACTGAAGCTTTCTTT
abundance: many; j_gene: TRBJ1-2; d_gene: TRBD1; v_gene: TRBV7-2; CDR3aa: CASSLGPGGARGYTF; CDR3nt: TGTGCCAGCAGCTTAGGTCCAGGGGGCGCGAGAGGCTACACCTTC
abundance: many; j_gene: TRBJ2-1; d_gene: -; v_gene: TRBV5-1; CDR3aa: CASSLAGQSYNEQFF; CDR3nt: TGCGCCAGCAGCTTAGCGGGCCAATCCTACAATGAGCAGTTCTTC
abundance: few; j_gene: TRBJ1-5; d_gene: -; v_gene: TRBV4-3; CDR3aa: CASSQRLQGGHQPQHF; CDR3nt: TGCGCCAGCAGCCAACGTTTACAAGGGGGTCATCAGCCCCAGCATTTT
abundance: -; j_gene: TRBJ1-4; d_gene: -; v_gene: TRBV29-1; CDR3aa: CSVSGRSNEKLFF; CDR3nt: TGCAGTGTTTCTGGACGGAGTAATGAAAAACTGTTTTTT
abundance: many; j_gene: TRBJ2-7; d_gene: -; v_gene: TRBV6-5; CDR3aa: CASSYEGPTYEQYF; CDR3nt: TGTGCCAGCAGTTACGAGGGGCCCACCTACGAGCAGTACTTC
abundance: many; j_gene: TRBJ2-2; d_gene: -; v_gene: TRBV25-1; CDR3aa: CASSEYSGSGELFF; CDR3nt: TGTGCCAGCAGTGAATATTCAGGGTCCGGGGAGCTGTTTTTT
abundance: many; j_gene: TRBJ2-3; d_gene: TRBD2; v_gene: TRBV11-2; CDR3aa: CASTSNRGGLALSTDTQYF; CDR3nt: TGTGCCAGCACGTCTAATAGAGGGGGACTAGCGCTTAGCACAGATACGCAGTATTTT
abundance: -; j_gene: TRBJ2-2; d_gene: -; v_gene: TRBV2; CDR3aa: CASRRGQTNTGELFF; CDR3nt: TGTGCCAGCAGGAGAGGACAAACGAACACCGGGGAGCTGTTTTTT
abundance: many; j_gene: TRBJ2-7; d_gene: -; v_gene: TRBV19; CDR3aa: CASSTRTAVEQYF; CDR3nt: TGTGCCAGTAGTACCCGGACGGCCGTGGAGCAGTACTTC
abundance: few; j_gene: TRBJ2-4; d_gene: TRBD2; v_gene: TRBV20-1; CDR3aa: CSARSGTSGRNIIQYF; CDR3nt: TGCAGTGCTAGGTCCGGGACTAGCGGGAGGAATATCATTCAGTACTTC
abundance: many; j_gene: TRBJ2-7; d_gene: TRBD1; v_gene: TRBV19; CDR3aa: CASSGRWDRAYEQYF; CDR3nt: TGTGCCAGTAGTGGCCGGTGGGACAGAGCCTACGAGCAGTACTTC
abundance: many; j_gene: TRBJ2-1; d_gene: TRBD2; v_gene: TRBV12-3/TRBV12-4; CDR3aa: CATGGGSSYNEQFF; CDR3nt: TGTGCCACCGGGGGGGGAAGCTCCTACAATGAGCAGTTCTTC
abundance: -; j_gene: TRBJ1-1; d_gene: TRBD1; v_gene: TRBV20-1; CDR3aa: CSAHTIGQGTEAFF; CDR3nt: TGCAGTGCTCATACCATTGGACAGGGCACTGAAGCTTTCTTT
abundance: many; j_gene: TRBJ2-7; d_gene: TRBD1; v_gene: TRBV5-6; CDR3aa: CASSPRRQGALNEQYF; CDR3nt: TGTGCCAGCAGCCCGCGCCGACAGGGGGCCTTGAACGAGCAGTACTTC
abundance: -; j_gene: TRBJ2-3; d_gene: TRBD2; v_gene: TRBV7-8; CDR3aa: CASSLGRRVAGWDTQYF; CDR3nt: TGTGCCAGCAGCTTAGGGCGGAGGGTAGCGGGATGGGATACGCAGTATTTT
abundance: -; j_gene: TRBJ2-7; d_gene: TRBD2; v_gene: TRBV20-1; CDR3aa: CSARGTSGEIGRYEQYF; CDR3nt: TGCAGTGCTAGGGGGACTAGCGGAGAAATAGGGCGGTACGAGCAGTACTTC
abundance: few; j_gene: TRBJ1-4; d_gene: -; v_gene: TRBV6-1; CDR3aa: CASMGGANEKLFF; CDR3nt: TGTGCCAGCATGGGGGGCGCGAATGAAAAACTGTTTTTT